The rows below give T cell receptor beta chains drawn from one sample of a study of T cell responses to AZD1222 COVID-19 vaccine. Only in-frame clones appear in the TCRdb table, and some are missing; sequencing was by immunoSEQ multiplex PCR. The profile shows 150,000 or so clones, approximately 90% of them singletons. Sequenced material: peripheral blood, taken on day 0 of AZD1222 vaccination. The receptor set was obtained from an adult in good health. Each CDR3 is given with its conserved first and last residue. D genes are given only for firm matches. Only part of the rows carry a size: once, few, many, or a class if the clone is expanded.

d_gene,v_gene,abundance,j_gene,CDR3nt,CDR3aa
NA,TRBV7-3,NA,TRBJ1-5,TGTGCCAGCAGCTTTGACCCGAATCAGCCCCAGCATTTT,CASSFDPNQPQHF
NA,TRBV12-3/TRBV12-4,few,TRBJ1-2,TGTGCCAGCAGTTTACTCCGGGCCTATGGCTACACCTTC,CASSLLRAYGYTF
NA,TRBV11-3,NA,TRBJ2-3,TGTGCCAGCAGCTTATCCGAGACAGGTCGGACAGATACGCAGTATTTT,CASSLSETGRTDTQYF
NA,TRBV4-3,NA,TRBJ2-5,TGCGCCAGCAGCCAAGCCTATGGGGAAGAGACCCAGTACTTC,CASSQAYGEETQYF
TRBD1,TRBV5-1,NA,TRBJ2-3,TGCGCCAGCAGGTCGACAGGGAAGTCTGCGGATACGCAGTATTTT,CASRSTGKSADTQYF
NA,TRBV9,NA,TRBJ2-2,TGTGCCAGCAGCGTAGGATCCGGCGGCGGGGAGCTGTTTTTT,CASSVGSGGGELFF
NA,TRBV10-2,NA,TRBJ1-6,TGCGCCAGTTCCGACGCGTACTCCTATAATTCACCCCTCCACTTT,CASSDAYSYNSPLHF
NA,TRBV4-3,NA,TRBJ1-3,TGCGCCAGCAGCCAAGAGGGATGGGAGAGCTTTGGAAACACCATATATTTT,CASSQEGWESFGNTIYF
NA,TRBV6-5,few,TRBJ1-1,TGTGCCAGCAGCAAGCTGGACAGAAACACTGAAGCTTTCTTT,CASSKLDRNTEAFF
NA,TRBV5-1,once,TRBJ1-2,TGCGCCAGCAGCGAAGGGGTGGTTGGCTACACCTTC,CASSEGVVGYTF
NA,TRBV10-3,NA,TRBJ2-7,TGTGCCATCAGTGAGTCGAGCAGGACCTACGAGCAGTACTTC,CAISESSRTYEQYF
TRBD1,TRBV27,NA,TRBJ1-6,TGTGCCAGCAGTAAGCAGGGGGATTCACCCCTCCACTTT,CASSKQGDSPLHF
NA,TRBV9,NA,TRBJ1-5,TGTGCCAGCAGCGACGGTAATCAGCCCCAGCATTTT,CASSDGNQPQHF
TRBD2,TRBV6-5,NA,TRBJ2-3,TGTGCCAGCAGTTGGGGACTAGCGGGGGGCCCAGATACGCAGTATTTT,CASSWGLAGGPDTQYF
NA,TRBV5-3,NA,TRBJ2-1,TGTGCCAGAAGCCCGCGGAACCCCGCCCCCTACAATGAGCAGTTCTTC,CARSPRNPAPYNEQFF
NA,TRBV19,once,TRBJ2-2,TGTGCCAGTCGGTTTGCGGGCAGGGCCCTAACGAACACCGGGGAGCTGTTTTTT,CASRFAGRALTNTGELFF
NA,TRBV21-1,NA,TRBJ1-2,TGTGCCAGCAGCAATGGATTGGGAGCTCGGAACTATGGCTACACCTTC,CASSNGLGARNYGYTF
NA,TRBV4-2,NA,TRBJ2-2,TGTGCCAGCAGCCAAGATGGGGGGACCTCCTCCCGCGGGGAGCTGTTTTTT,CASSQDGGTSSRGELFF
NA,TRBV19,few,TRBJ2-6,TGTGCCAGTAGTCGTCTTCAGGTTCTCTCTGGGGCCAACGTCCTGACTTTC,CASSRLQVLSGANVLTF
TRBD1,TRBV18,NA,TRBJ1-2,TGTGCCAGCTCACCCCCGGGCACAGGGGCCTATGGCTACACCTTC,CASSPPGTGAYGYTF
NA,TRBV21-1,NA,TRBJ1-2,TGTGCCAGCAGCAAAGTCCACCCCCGTGAAGGGCCCCCTTCTAACTATGGCTACACCTTC,CASSKVHPREGPPSNYGYTF
NA,TRBV4-2,NA,TRBJ1-3,TGTGCCAGCAGCCAAGACTTAACCATGTTCTCTGGAAACACCATATATTTT,CASSQDLTMFSGNTIYF
NA,TRBV10-3,NA,TRBJ2-7,TGTGCCATCAGTGAGAATGAGGGTTCGTACGAGCAGTACTTC,CAISENEGSYEQYF
NA,TRBV6-6,NA,TRBJ1-2,TGTGCCAGCAGGGGAACTTCGGGACCGCACTATGGCTACACCTTC,CASRGTSGPHYGYTF
NA,TRBV9,few,TRBJ2-2,TGTGCCAGCAGCGTAGATGGAGGGACCGGGGAGCTGTTTTTT,CASSVDGGTGELFF
NA,TRBV12-5,NA,TRBJ1-4,TGTGCTAGTGGCCACCGGGGGCCAAGTGAAAAACTGTTTTTT,CASGHRGPSEKLFF
NA,TRBV4-2,few,TRBJ1-5,TGTGCCAGCAGCCAAGAGGGACGGGAACATGGGCCCCAGCATTTT,CASSQEGREHGPQHF
NA,TRBV7-2,once,TRBJ2-2,TGTGCCAGCAGCTTAGGCACAAACACCGGGGAGCTGTTTTTT,CASSLGTNTGELFF
NA,TRBV6-5,NA,TRBJ1-2,TGTGCCAGCAGTACCCCTCAGGGCCGCGGCTACACCTTC,CASSTPQGRGYTF